A single T cell receptor (beta chain) is shown here with its context. Antigen: not known. Building the TCR beta libraries relied on iRepertoire HTBI primers, and CDR3 regions underwent Arm-PCR. MiXCR was run by TCRdb on the multiplex PCR reads, yielding one entry per CDR3 protein. The sample lists about 430,000 distinct CDR3 sequences; roughly a fifth were seen once. These data come from a study of regulatory T cells in long-lasting Graves disease. Findings and limits, study-wide: Persistent disease preferred TRBV28, TRBJ1-2 and TRBJ2-5. Accuracy could have been hurt by small sample size.

Stated time point: persistent/refractory GD, antithyroid drugs over 5 years with positive TRAb. From RNA extracted from PBMCs, the TCR library was made. In this cohort, patients came from an endocrinology department located in Xi'an, China. The EDTA tubes were filled with around 8.1 milliliters of drawn peripheral blood. Germline V gene data show CDR1 as DFQATT and CDR2 as SNEGSKA (reference sequence). There are 16 residues in the CDR3. The V end was cut by 0 bases, the J end by 2 bases, with 13 bases between. The V call is TRBV20-1, the J call TRBJ2-2; D is possibly TRBD1 (5 bases). The material was peripheral blood mononuclear cells (PBMCs), obtained when the disease was refractory, from a patient treated with antithyroid drugs. This sequence originates from a female donor with Graves disease. CDR3 nucleotide sequence: TGCAGTGCTAGAGATCTCAAGGGGCGTAACACCGGGGAGCTGTTTTTT. Translation gives CSARDLKGRNTGELFF.